This record concerns one TCR beta chain sequence. Antigen specificity is unknown. The data are from a study of cytomegalovirus exposure and HLA in healthy donors. The study's findings and limits: Researchers reported in a later analysis that a missense DCLRE1C variant was tied to TCR beta V- and J-gene trimming. Later work found most CMV-associated TCR beta chains apparently HLA-restricted.

13 Jbeta primers and 60 Vbeta primers were used for the PCR. Using immunoSEQ multiplex PCR, the repertoire was profiled, and TCRdb retains in-frame clones only, with some absent. This table lists 200,000 to 250,000 clones. V lost 4 bases to trimming and J lost 2 bases; unmatched junction nucleotides: 7. The V gene's germline CDR1 is SGHRS and CDR2 YFSETQ. This CDR3 spans 15 amino acids. The gene calls are TRBV5-1 and TRBJ2-5; 8 nucleotides agree with TRBD1. This receptor was identified in a woman aged 30 to 39 in good health and CMV-seropositive. Sequenced: PBMCs. Written as DNA, the CDR3 is TGCGCCAGCAGCCACCCCCGACAGGGGCAAGAGACCCAGTACTTC. This sequence encodes CASSHPRQGQETQYF.